Following are 26 T cell receptor beta chains from one sample sequenced in a study of molecular identifiers for immune sequencing clone quantification. Using its own MiXCR run on the PCR reads, TCRdb lists one record per CDR3 protein. Seen here are over 600,000 distinct CDR3 sequences, less than 20% observed once, and the top ten hold 0.7% to 1%. Material: naive CD8+ T cells from blood, with Jurkat cell RNA spiked in. Subset described: FACS-sorted CD8+CD4-CCR7+CD45RA+ naive T cells. These receptors all come from a human donor in good health. Some libraries in this study had Jurkat cell RNA spiked in.

This clonotype was recorded a few times. V is TRBV4-1 and J is TRBJ2-5; unclear D gene. V was clipped by 3 bases and J by 3 bases, with 8 bases between them. The V gene's germline CDR1 is MGHRA and CDR2 YSYEKL. There are 13 residues in the CDR3. CDR3 region: CASSHTVEETQYF. DNA for the CDR3: TGCGCCAGCAGCCATACGGTCGAAGAGACCCAGTACTTC.

Concerning this clonotype itself: A much larger clone sits a single nucleotide away, making a read error possible. This chain joins TRBV6-5 and TRBJ2-7; possibly TRBD1 for D (6 bases). This CDR3 contains 16 residues. Germline CDR1 reads MNHEY; CDR2 reads SVGAGI. CDR3 amino acids: CASSYSRTQGGYEQCF. The CDR3 DNA is TGTGCCAGCAGTTACTCGAGGACACAGGGTGGATACGAGCAGTGCTTC.

This clonotype has a count of ten or more. The chain combines TRBV28 with TRBJ2-7; D is perhaps TRBD1 or TRBD2 (5 bases each). Germline assignment: CDR1 MDHEN and CDR2 SYDVKM. Trimming stripped 10 bases from V and 3 bases from J, with 16 bases between. The CDR3 contains 13 residues. CDR3 protein: CATRDPAYYEQYF. CDR3 nucleotides: TGTGCCACTCGGGACCCTGCCTACTACGAGCAGTACTTC.

In this sample, this clonotype turned up once. Being one base from a much bigger clone, this may be a read error. The chain uses TRBV18 and TRBJ1-1; TRBD1 aligns across 8 bases. CDR3 length: 15 amino acids. In germline, CDR1 is KGHSH, CDR2 LQKENI. Trimming at V came to 6 bases and at J to 5 bases, leaving 11 bases not matched to a gene. The CDR3 bases are TGTGCCAGCTCGCAGGAAGGGGACAGGCAGACTGAAGCTTTCTTT. Translated: CASSQEGDRQTEAFF.

This clonotype was seen only a few times. V usage is TRBV12-3 or TRBV12-4 and J usage is TRBJ2-7; the match to TRBD2 covers 8 bases. The CDR3 runs to 13 residues. The V gene end was trimmed by 6 bases and the J gene end by 6 bases; junction bases not matched to a gene: 7. CDR3 nucleotide sequence: TGTGCCAGCAGCCCCCTACTAGCGGCCGAGCAGTACTTC. Its translation is CASSPLLAAEQYF.

In the case of this clonotype: Relative to the germline gene, one junction end is altered; a read error may explain this. The chain combines TRBV6-2 or TRBV6-3 with TRBJ1-5; possible D gene TRBD1, 5 bases. There are 14 residues in the CDR3. Looked up from germline, CDR1 is MNHEY and CDR2 is SVGEGT. The CDR3 reads CACSSGGLDQPQHF. CDR3 in DNA: TGTGCCTGCAGTTCTGGGGGTTTAGATCAGCCCCAGCATTTT.

This clonotype occurred many times. No DNA is shown, since the ends of the CDR3 on it are uncertain; the CDR3 is the one TCRdb lists. The chain uses TRBV12-3 or TRBV12-4 and TRBJ2-7; no check of the table's D call, TRBD2, against the DNA was made. The CDR3 extends over 13 residues, inclusive of both ends. The CDR3: CASSLVVGEGTYF.

This clonotype has a count of ten or more. The rearrangement joins TRBV5-8 to TRBJ1-5; D ambiguous. CDR1 is SGHTS, CDR2 YDEGEE, per germline. V dropped 2 bases and J dropped 4 bases, with 10 bases sitting between them. The CDR3 runs to 14 residues. CDR3 bases: TGTGCCAGCAGCTTTTTTCACGGGAATCAGCCCCAGCATTTT. Translated: CASSFFHGNQPQHF.

This clonotype has a count of ten or more. The V gene is TRBV27, the J gene TRBJ2-3, with 8 bases that match TRBD2. With 5 bases clipped from V and 6 bases from J, the junction kept 10 bases outside the gene matches. Germline V lookup: CDR1 MNHEY, CDR2 SMNVEV (reference sequence). There are 15 residues in the CDR3. Here the CDR3 reads CASSKPGLDVDTQYF. The CDR3 nucleotides are TGTGCCAGCAGTAAACCGGGACTAGATGTCGATACGCAGTATTTT.

The V gene is TRBV9, the J gene TRBJ2-3; 7 bases match TRBD2. Germline loops: CDR1 SGDLS, CDR2 YYNGEE. Trimming removed 3 bases from V and 6 bases from J; junction bases left unmatched: 10. The CDR3 contains 15 residues. CDR3 DNA sequence: TGTGCCAGCAGCGAGGGCCAGACTAGCTATGATACGCAGTATTTT. Translating it yields CASSEGQTSYDTQYF.

This clonotype has a handful of counts. V is TRBV7-6 and J is TRBJ2-7; 10 bases align to TRBD1. Germline-derived CDR1 and CDR2 are SGHVS and FNYEAQ. Unmatched junction bases numbered 14, after V lost 5 bases and J lost 1 base. The CDR3 runs to 18 residues. CDR3 bases: TGTGCCAGCAGCCCCCTCCCTCTTAGGGACAGGGGATCCTACGAGCAGTACTTC. Its translation is CASSPLPLRDRGSYEQYF.

This chain links TRBV7-6 with TRBJ1-3, with TRBD1 matching over 9 bases. The CDR3 sequence is 16 residues long. CDR1 and CDR2 from the germline V gene are SGHVS and FNYEAQ. V trimming: 4 bases; J trimming: 2 bases; junction bases outside the gene matches: 6. The CDR3: CASSWDRDLPGNTIYF. The CDR3 region has the DNA TGTGCCAGCAGCTGGGACAGGGATCTCCCTGGAAACACCATATATTTT.

This clonotype was seen at least ten times. V usage is TRBV27 and J usage is TRBJ2-7, with no clear D. Trimming pared 4 bases from V and 3 bases from J, leaving 13 bases between. Looked up from germline, CDR1 is MNHEY and CDR2 is SMNVEV (reference sequence). The CDR3 sequence is 14 residues long. CDR3 bases: TGTGCCAGCAGTTCTGGGCTAACGGGCTACGAGCAGTACTTC. Its protein product is CASSSGLTGYEQYF.

The chain uses TRBV19 and TRBJ2-3, with D possibly matching TRBD1 (5 bases). The CDR3 extends over 16 amino acids. Trimming left V 5 bases short and J 1 base short, with 16 bases between. The V gene's germline CDR1 is LNHDA and CDR2 SQIVND (reference sequence). CDR3 amino acids: CASSSRAPPGTDTQYF. In DNA, the CDR3 is TGTGCCAGTAGTTCCAGGGCCCCTCCAGGCACAGATACGCAGTATTTT.

Worth noting for this clonotype: A much larger clone is a single base away; this may be a read error. The chain joins TRBV6-6 to TRBJ2-7; D unresolved. Trimming cost V 4 bases and J 3 bases, with 10 bases left between them. The CDR3 runs 13 residues. Germline CDR1 is MNHNY and CDR2 is SVGAGI (reference sequence). In DNA form, the CDR3 reads TGTGCCAGCAGTTGCTCGAAAGTCTACGAGCAGTACTTC. Encoded protein: CASSCSKVYEQYF.

This clonotype was counted ten times or more. The genes are TRBV18 and TRBJ1-1; the D is unclear. V was clipped by 3 bases and J by 3 bases, with 8 bases between them. Germline V gene sequence: CDR1 KGHSH, CDR2 LQKENI. CDR3 size: 13 residues. In DNA, the CDR3 is TGTGCCAGCTCACCGCCCGATGACACTGAAGCTTTCTTT. Translation: CASSPPDDTEAFF.

This clonotype was counted many times. V is TRBV20-1 and J is TRBJ1-1, with D possibly being TRBD1 (6 bases). Germline-derived CDR1 and CDR2 are DFQATT and SNEGSKA (reference sequence). Trimming cost V 0 bases and J 0 bases, with 11 bases left between them. The CDR3 extends over 15 amino acids. The CDR3 loop reads CSARDYQGLNTEAFF. The CDR3 nucleotides read TGCAGTGCTAGAGATTATCAGGGGTTGAACACTGAAGCTTTCTTT.

About this clonotype: A much larger clone lies one base from this, so it may be a read error. The chain has TRBV6-2 or TRBV6-3 and TRBJ1-1, with D tentatively TRBD1 (6 bases). Trimming took off 0 bases at V and 7 bases at J, with 9 bases between the two ends. The CDR3 is 13 residues long. Germline lookup yields CDR1 MNHEY and CDR2 SVGEGT. CDR3 DNA sequence: TGTGCCAGCAGTTACTCTACAGGGATTGAAGCTTTCTTT. This encodes CASSYSTGIEAFF.

This clonotype was detected ten times or more. This sequence joins TRBV7-9 and TRBJ1-6; no clear D gene. Looked up from germline, CDR1 is SEHNR and CDR2 is FQNEAQ (reference sequence). V lost 3 bases to trimming and J lost 11 bases, with 8 bases between them. This CDR3 has 12 residues. The CDR3 coding sequence is TGTGCCAGCAGCTTTCTAACCACACCCCTCCACTTT. It specifies CASSFLTTPLHF. The full variable domain, its missing parts supplied by reference TRBV7-9 and TRBJ1-6, is DTGVSQNPRHKITKRGQNVTFRCDPISEHNRLYWYRQTLGQGPEFLTYFQNEAQLEKSRLLSDRFSAERPKGSFSTLEIQRTEQGDSAMYLCASSFLTTPLHFGNGTRLTVT.

The rearrangement links TRBV3-1 to TRBJ2-2; weak D call: TRBD1 (5 bases). Germline V gives CDR1 LGHDT, CDR2 YNNKEL (reference sequence). The V and J ends lost 1 base and 4 bases respectively, with 13 bases between them. This CDR3 is built from 16 residues. CDR3 nucleotides: TGTGCCAGCAGCCAAGTGACTCCCGACAGCACCGGGGAGCTGTTTTTT. Translating gives CASSQVTPDSTGELFF.

This clonotype appeared a few times. The chain recombines TRBV4-1 with TRBJ1-3; 12 bases are a match to TRBD1. Germline V gene sequence: CDR1 MGHRA, CDR2 YSYEKL. The CDR3 loop spans 17 amino acids. V lost 4 bases and J lost 0; bases outside the gene matches: 4. CDR3 region: CASSPPGQGASGNTIYF. CDR3 sequence (DNA): TGCGCCAGCAGCCCACCGGGACAGGGGGCCTCTGGAAACACCATATATTTT.

This clonotype was picked up many times. The chain uses TRBV4-3 and TRBJ1-1, with D possibly matching TRBD1 (6 bases). CDR1 is LGHNA, CDR2 YSLEER, per germline. The CDR3 runs 14 residues. Between the trimmed V and J ends, which lost 1 base and 6 bases, there was a span of 12 bases. The CDR3 region is CASSQGLDSSEAFF. The CDR3 DNA reads TGCGCCAGCAGCCAAGGTTTGGACAGCTCTGAAGCTTTCTTT.

V usage is TRBV4-3 and J usage is TRBJ2-1; possible D gene TRBD1, 6 bases. Germline lookup yields CDR1 LGHNA and CDR2 YSLEER. The CDR3 extends over 15 amino acids. V was trimmed by 1 base and J by 4 bases, leaving 11 bases between them. The CDR3 reads CASSQVDSKYNEQFF. The CDR3 DNA reads TGCGCCAGCAGCCAAGTGGACAGTAAGTACAATGAGCAGTTCTTC.

This clonotype showed up many times. CDR3 amino acids: CASSQEPGRWGALTDTQYF. The CDR3 DNA follows: TGTGCCAGCAGCCAAGAACCCGGGAGGTGGGGCGCTCTGACAGATACGCAGTATTTT. This chain uses TRBV14 with TRBJ2-3, with 7 bases matching TRBD2. The germline CDR1 and CDR2 sequences are SGHDN and FVKESK. J gave up 3 bases and V 0 bases, and 15 bases lay outside the gene matches. The CDR3 sequence is 19 residues long.

There are many counts of this clonotype. The chain carries TRBV20-1 and TRBJ2-7, with TRBD1 identical over 9 bases. Germline V gene sequence: CDR1 DFQATT, CDR2 SNEGSKA (reference sequence). J gave up 2 bases and V 2 bases, and 10 bases lay outside the gene matches. The CDR3 is made up of 16 amino acids. The CDR3 DNA follows: TGCAGTGCTAGAAAGACGCTGGACAGGGGAGCCTACGAGCAGTACTTC. The encoded protein is CSARKTLDRGAYEQYF.

This clonotype came up a few times. The rearrangement links TRBV5-1 to TRBJ2-1; TRBD1 agrees at 11 bases. V was clipped by 4 bases and J by 9 bases; unmatched bases: 9. Germline V gene lookup returns CDR1 SGHRS and CDR2 YFSETQ. The CDR3 covers 15 residues. The CDR3 nucleotides are TGCGCCAGCAGCATGCCGGGACAGGGGGTTCTTGAGCAGTTCTTC. This gives the protein CASSMPGQGVLEQFF.